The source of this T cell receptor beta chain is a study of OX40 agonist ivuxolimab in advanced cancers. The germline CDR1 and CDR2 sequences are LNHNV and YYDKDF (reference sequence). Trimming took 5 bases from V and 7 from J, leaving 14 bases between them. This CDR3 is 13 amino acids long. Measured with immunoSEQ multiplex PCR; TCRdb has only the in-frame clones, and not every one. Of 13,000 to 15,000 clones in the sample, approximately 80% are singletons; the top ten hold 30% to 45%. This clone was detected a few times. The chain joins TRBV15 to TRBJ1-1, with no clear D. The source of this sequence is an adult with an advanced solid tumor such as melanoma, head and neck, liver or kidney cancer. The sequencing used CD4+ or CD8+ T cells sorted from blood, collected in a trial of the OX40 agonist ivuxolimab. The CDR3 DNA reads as TGTGCCACCAGCTCGCGAGGACGCGGTGAAGCTTTCTTT. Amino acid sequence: CATSSRGRGEAFF.